Following are 20 T cell receptor beta chains from one sample sequenced in a study of breast tumors, draining lymph nodes, adjacent tissues. TCRdb recomputed calls from the multiplex PCR reads with MiXCR, one row per CDR3 protein. The sample has 65,000 to 80,000 distinct CDR3 sequences, under 25% seen once. Breast cancer patients provided tissue from their axillary draining lymph nodes. The sequencing sample was made of axillary lymph node tissue. The receptors were gathered from a female donor with breast cancer. Some clones in this sample may be carry-over from other donors' samples.

This clonotype was seen ten or more times. The chain recombines TRBV6-2 or TRBV6-3 with TRBJ2-7; no firm D call. Deletions cut 6 bases from V and 4 bases from J, with 10 bases between. The CDR3 runs 12 residues. Germline lookup yields CDR1 MNHEY and CDR2 SVGEGT. For the CDR3, the DNA is TGTGCCAGCAGCCGAGTTAAATACGAGCAGTACTTC. Protein: CASSRVKYEQYF.

Ten or more counts support this clonotype. The chain employs TRBV3-1 and TRBJ2-1, with D hard to call. Looked up from germline, CDR1 is LGHDT and CDR2 is YNNKEL (reference sequence). This CDR3 contains 13 residues. V gave up 1 base and J gave up 6 bases, with 7 bases separating them. The CDR3 is CASSQVSSNEQFF. The CDR3 DNA reads as TGTGCCAGCAGCCAAGTCAGTTCCAATGAGCAGTTCTTC.

Comments on this clonotype: Given a much more abundant clone one base away, this may be a read error. The conserved closing phenylalanine or tryptophan is absent in this CDR3, likely reflecting a read error. The V and J genes are TRBV4-1 and TRBJ2-1, with D tentatively TRBD2 (6 bases). The CDR3 totals 18 residues. V lost 0 bases, J lost 7 bases, and 22 bases lay in between. Germline-derived CDR1 and CDR2 are MGHRA and YSYEKL. CDR3 protein: CASSQDRTGDLGMNEQFL. The CDR3 DNA reads TGCGCCAGCAGCCAAGATCGTACGGGAGATTTGGGGATGAATGAGCAGTTCCTC.

At least ten counts were recorded for this clonotype. The chain employs TRBV5-4 and TRBJ2-1, with D tentatively TRBD2 (6 bases). Trimming removed 4 bases at V and 6 bases at J, with 11 bases between. Germline V gives CDR1 SGHNT, CDR2 YYREEE (reference sequence). The CDR3 runs 13 residues. The CDR3 nucleotides are TGTGCCAGCAGCCCACCGGGAGCCAATGAGCAGTTCTTC. Amino acid sequence: CASSPPGANEQFF.

This clonotype was observed many times. This chain links TRBV6-6 with TRBJ2-7; 12 nucleotides line up with TRBD1. The V gene end was trimmed by 0 bases and the J gene end by 6 bases; junction bases not matched to a gene: 3. Germline loops: CDR1 MNHNY, CDR2 SVGAGI (reference sequence). The CDR3 spans 15 residues. This chain's CDR3 is CASSYSGQGATEQYF. DNA for the CDR3: TGTGCCAGCAGTTACTCGGGACAGGGGGCGACCGAGCAGTACTTC.

Many counts were recorded for this clonotype. The chain recombines TRBV2 with TRBJ2-1, with a weak D call TRBD2 (6 bases). This CDR3 contains 15 residues. Trimming removed 7 bases at V and 0 bases at J, with 13 bases between. Germline V gene lookup returns CDR1 SNHLY and CDR2 FYNNEI. CDR3 region: CASTISGLSYNEQFF. The CDR3, as DNA: TGTGCCAGCACCATTAGCGGACTCTCCTACAATGAGCAGTTCTTC.

There are many counts of this clonotype. The chain employs TRBV12-3 or TRBV12-4 and TRBJ2-7; D remains unclear. The V and J ends lost 6 bases and 5 bases respectively, with 20 bases between them. The CDR3 is made up of 15 amino acids. CDR3 sequence reads: CASRPTRWTRHEQYF. The CDR3 coding sequence is TGTGCCAGCAGACCTACGAGGTGGACCCGACACGAGCAGTACTTC.

This clonotype has ten or more counts. V and J are TRBV5-1 and TRBJ2-5; TRBD1 matches at 7 bases. Unmatched junction bases numbered 5, after V lost 2 bases and J lost 4 bases. The germline V gene has CDR1 SGHRS and CDR2 YFSETQ. The length of the CDR3 is 14 residues. CDR3 coding DNA: TGCGCCAGCAGCTTCGAGGGGGCCCCAGAGACCCAGTACTTC. Protein product: CASSFEGAPETQYF.

This clonotype was seen many times. The chain couples TRBV5-1 to TRBJ1-4, with TRBD1 matching 7 bases. The V gene's germline CDR1 is SGHRS and CDR2 YFSETQ. The length of the CDR3 is 14 residues. V shed 3 bases, J shed 7 bases, and the junction held 6 bases outside the gene matches. CDR3 nucleotide sequence: TGCGCCAGCAGCTGGGACGGGACAGCTGAAAAACTGTTTTTT. It translates to CASSWDGTAEKLFF.

This clonotype was seen repeatedly, ten times or more. The rearrangement joins TRBV7-2 to TRBJ2-3; weak D call: TRBD2 (5 bases). This CDR3 is 13 amino acids long. CDR1 SGHTA and CDR2 FQGNSA come from the germline V gene. Trimming took 5 bases from V and 4 from J, leaving 10 bases between them. CDR3 residues: CASSPAGADTQYF. Here the CDR3 DNA reads TGTGCCAGCAGCCCGGCGGGCGCAGATACGCAGTATTTT.

This clonotype has more than one count but fewer than ten. Just one base apart from a much larger clone, this may be a read error. V gene TRBV5-4 combines with J gene TRBJ2-3; TRBD2 matches 12 bases. With V trimmed by 4 bases and J by 5 bases, 8 bases remained unmatched. CDR3 length: 16 amino acids. Germline CDR1 is SGHNT and CDR2 is YYREEE (reference sequence). The CDR3 DNA reads as TGTGCCAGCAGCGACCAGCTAGCGGGAGGGAGAGATACGCAGTATTTT. Protein product: CASSDQLAGGRDTQYF.

Note on this clonotype: A single base separates this from a much larger clone, so it may be a read error. CDR3 bases: TGTGCCAGCAGCCACGACGGGGGATCGGGGGCCAACGTCCTGGCTTTC. Translated: CASSHDGGSGANVLAF. The chain combines TRBV7-8 with TRBJ2-6; D is perhaps TRBD1 or TRBD2 (6 bases each). The CDR3 contains 16 residues. CDR1 is SGHVS, CDR2 FQNEAQ, per germline.

This chain joins TRBV5-1 and TRBJ2-5, with TRBD1 matching over 10 bases. CDR1 and CDR2 (germline): SGHRS, YFSETQ. The CDR3 spans 14 residues. J gave up 5 bases and V 4 bases, and 5 bases lay outside the gene matches. CDR3 region: CASSRDRGEETQYF. CDR3 in DNA: TGCGCCAGCAGCAGGGACAGGGGCGAGGAGACCCAGTACTTC.

This clonotype was detected many times. The chain joins TRBV10-3 to TRBJ2-7; maybe TRBD1 (7 bases). This CDR3 region has 14 residues. Germline V gene data show CDR1 as ENHRY and CDR2 as SYGVKD. Deletions cut 7 bases from V and 4 bases from J, with 17 bases between. As DNA, the CDR3 is TGTGCCATCAAGTCCATGGCAGGGGGGTACGAGCAGTACTTC. Translating it yields CAIKSMAGGYEQYF.

This clonotype has ten or more counts. The V and J genes are TRBV11-2 and TRBJ2-7; a weak D match, TRBD2 (7 bases). The CDR3 length is 15 residues. Trimming took off 7 bases at V and 2 bases at J, with 18 bases between the two ends. The germline gives CDR1 SGHAT, CDR2 FQNNGV. In DNA form, the CDR3 reads TGTGCCAGCAAACCGGGGGGCAGGACTCCCTACGAGCAGTACTTC. It is translated as CASKPGGRTPYEQYF.

This clonotype was counted between two and nine times. The chain links TRBV9 to TRBJ1-1, with D perhaps TRBD1 (5 bases). Germline assignment: CDR1 SGDLS and CDR2 YYNGEE. Trimming took 4 bases from V and 1 from J, leaving 8 bases between them. The CDR3 length is 13 residues. CDR3 region: CASSPGGNTEAFF. The CDR3, as DNA: TGTGCCAGCAGCCCCGGGGGGAACACTGAAGCTTTCTTT.

This chain connects TRBV28 to TRBJ2-1, with D possibly being TRBD2 (5 bases). V shed 5 bases and J shed 5 bases, with 16 bases lying between them. Germline CDR1 is MDHEN and CDR2 is SYDVKM. The length of the CDR3 is 15 residues. CDR3 DNA sequence: TGTGCCAGCAGTCTGGGTCCCGGGAAAAACAATGAGCAGTTCTTC. Amino acids: CASSLGPGKNNEQFF.

This clonotype appeared a few times. The rearrangement uses TRBV28 and TRBJ2-1, with D possibly called TRBD1 or TRBD2 (6 bases each). The V gene lost 5 bases and the J gene lost 7 bases, with 12 bases spanning the gap. This CDR3 spans 13 amino acids. From germline, CDR1 is MDHEN and CDR2 SYDVKM. The CDR3 here is CASSLKGGNEQFF. The DNA of the CDR3 is TGTGCCAGCAGTCTAAAGGGGGGTAATGAGCAGTTCTTC.

There are many counts of this clonotype. This chain links TRBV24-1 with TRBJ2-1, with D perhaps matching TRBD2 (5 bases). The length of the CDR3 is 17 residues. Germline V gives CDR1 KGHDR, CDR2 SFDVKD. V lost 3 bases, J lost 0 bases, and 14 bases lay in between. CDR3 sequence reads: CATSDLTAGLSYNEQFF. The CDR3 DNA follows: TGTGCCACCAGTGATCTAACGGCGGGCCTCTCCTACAATGAGCAGTTCTTC.

This clonotype came up many times. The chain is built from TRBV19 and TRBJ2-7; 10 bases map to TRBD2. Germline V gene data show CDR1 as LNHDA and CDR2 as SQIVND (reference sequence). The ends lost 6 bases at V and 3 bases at J; junction bases unmatched: 8. The CDR3 has 15 amino acids. The CDR3: CASSATSGAIYEQYF. CDR3 nucleotide sequence: TGTGCCAGTAGCGCAACTAGCGGGGCCATCTACGAGCAGTACTTC. The full variable domain, in which reference TRBV19 and TRBJ2-7 provide the parts outside the CDR3, is DGGITQSPKYLFRKEGQNVTLSCEQNLNHDAMYWYRQDPGQGLRLIYYSQIVNDFQKGDIAEGYSVSREKKESFPLTVTSAQKNPTAFYLCASSATSGAIYEQYFGPGTRLTVT.